A selection of T cell receptor beta chains follows, all from one sample in a study of regulatory T cells in long-lasting Graves disease. TCRdb redid the calling of the multiplex PCR reads with MiXCR, one entry per CDR3 protein. Altogether under 450,000 distinct CDR3 sequences are present, around a quarter being singletons, with the ten largest covering about a quarter. The source material was peripheral blood mononuclear cells (PBMCs), sampled when the disease was refractory, from a patient treated with antithyroid drugs. These receptors all come from a female donor with Graves disease. CDR3s include the opening cysteine and the closing phenylalanine or tryptophan. The D gene is left open where the match is weak. A row's size may be missing; if present it is once, few, many or a size class.

d_call	clone_size	v_call	j_call	cdr3_aa	cdr3_nt
.	.	TRBV20-1	TRBJ2-1	CSATPIRDSYNEQFF	TGCAGTGCTACCCCAATCAGGGACTCCTACAATGAGCAGTTCTTC
TRBD2	.	TRBV5-1	TRBJ2-6	CASSLVLLAGSSGANVLTF	TGCGCCAGCAGCTTGGTCCTACTAGCGGGGAGCTCTGGGGCCAACGTCCTGACTTTC
TRBD1	.	TRBV20-1	TRBJ1-5	CSAHTGTATNLWAYQPQHF	TGCAGTGCTCATACCGGGACAGCAACAAATCTTTGGGCCTATCAGCCCCAGCATTTT
.	many	TRBV18	TRBJ1-5	CASSEAASNQPQHF	TGTGCCAGCTCAGAGGCGGCTAGCAATCAGCCCCAGCATTTT
TRBD1	.	TRBV19	TRBJ2-6	CASTTGQGAVGANVLTF	TGTGCCAGTACCACCGGACAGGGGGCGGTTGGGGCCAACGTCCTGACTTTC
.	few	TRBV20-1	TRBJ2-7	CSAALGIPYEQYF	TGCAGTGCTGCCCTGGGGATCCCCTACGAGCAGTACTTC
TRBD1	few	TRBV9	TRBJ1-1	CASSVGQGDTEAFF	TGTGCCAGCAGCGTAGGTCAGGGGGACACTGAAGCTTTCTTT
TRBD1	many	TRBV3-1	TRBJ1-2	CASSPAGQGNYGYTF	TGTGCCAGCAGCCCCGCGGGACAGGGTAACTATGGCTACACCTTC
.	.	TRBV24-1	TRBJ1-5	CATSPSGQGLSGNQPQHF	TGTGCCACCAGTCCTTCGGGGCAGGGGCTTTCGGGCAATCAGCCCCAGCATTTT
.	.	TRBV7-3	TRBJ2-7	CASSRTTGYEQYF	TGTGCCAGCAGCCGAACGACAGGCTACGAGCAGTACTTC
.	many	TRBV7-4	TRBJ1-2	CASSLHLREEGYGYTF	TGTGCCAGCAGCTTACATCTAAGGGAAGAGGGCTATGGCTACACCTTC
.	many	TRBV2	TRBJ1-5	CASSLRLWGNQPQHF	TGTGCCAGCAGTCTGCGACTGTGGGGTAATCAGCCCCAGCATTTT
.	many	TRBV6-1	TRBJ2-5	CASIMAVAGTQYF	TGTGCCAGCATTATGGCTGTTGCGGGGACCCAGTACTTC
TRBD2	many	TRBV7-9	TRBJ2-7	CASSSAGSSYEQYF	TGTGCCAGCAGTTCAGCGGGGTCTTCCTACGAGCAGTACTTC
TRBD2	many	TRBV12-3/TRBV12-4	TRBJ2-7	CASSFGLASRGQYF	TGTGCCAGCAGTTTTGGACTAGCGTCGCGGGGGCAGTACTTC
.	many	TRBV10-3	TRBJ2-5	CAISLKAGLETQYF	TGTGCCATCAGTTTGAAGGCGGGACTAGAGACCCAGTACTTC
TRBD1	few	TRBV28	TRBJ2-7	CASSFRLTGGSNEQYF	TGTGCCAGCAGTTTTCGTCTGACAGGGGGCTCGAACGAGCAGTACTTC
TRBD1	few	TRBV18	TRBJ2-7	CASSPKTGFYEQYF	TGTGCCAGCTCACCAAAGACAGGGTTTTACGAGCAGTACTTC
.	.	TRBV29-1	TRBJ2-7	CSAISAGATVDEQYF	TGCAGCGCAATATCCGCCGGGGCTACGGTCGACGAGCAGTACTTC
TRBD1	many	TRBV6-2/TRBV6-3	TRBJ1-2	CASSYTGQRRGYTF	TGTGCCAGCAGTTATACGGGACAGCGGCGTGGCTACACCTTC
.	few	TRBV6-5	TRBJ1-2	CAGSSSAGGYTF	TGTGCCGGCAGTTCCTCCGCGGGTGGCTACACCTTC
TRBD2	.	TRBV12-3/TRBV12-4	TRBJ2-2	CASSLTGTSGELFF	TGTGCCAGCAGTCTCACCGGGACTAGCGGGGAGCTGTTTTTT
.	.	TRBV29-1	TRBJ1-2	CSVELSHGRRQYGYTF	TGCAGCGTTGAACTTAGTCATGGCAGGAGGCAGTATGGCTACACCTTC
TRBD1	.	TRBV6-2/TRBV6-3	TRBJ2-7	CATLRTGGTYEQYF	TGTGCCACCCTCAGGACAGGCGGTACCTACGAGCAGTACTTC
.	.	TRBV6-5	TRBJ2-1	CASSYSGVYRDNEQFF	TGTGCCAGCAGTTACTCGGGTGTGTATCGGGACAATGAGCAGTTCTTC
.	few	TRBV7-8	TRBJ2-5	CASSPSSVETQYF	TGTGCCAGCAGCCCATCTAGCGTAGAGACCCAGTACTTC
.	.	TRBV29-1	TRBJ1-2	CSVEWQQNYGYTF	TGCAGCGTTGAATGGCAGCAAAACTATGGCTACACCTTC